Given below is one T cell receptor beta chain in context. This clonotype has a handful of counts. Its antigen has not been determined. No much larger clonotype is one base removed from it; base qualities were not supplied. V ends up 2 bases short and J 4 bases short, with an unmatched junction base count of 10. Via the germline V gene, CDR1 is SQVTM and CDR2 ANQGSEA. The CDR3 starts with the cysteine, ends with the phenylalanine, and has 16 residues. Only CDR3 DNA remains: 48 bases, in frame from the first base. This record belongs to a study of blood T cells in healthy people across ages (dated by TCRdb to between 2015 and 2017). About the study as a whole: In model experiments, template switching captured about one uniquely barcoded TCR beta cDNA molecule for every two T cells. To avoid experimental bias, donors of different ages were distributed randomly across sequencing lanes. The study measured age-related changes in TCR beta repertoire diversity using deep sequencing normalized with unique cDNA molecular identifiers. Four age groups were formed from the donors: young (average roughly 15 years), middle-aged (roughly 38), aged (approximately 60) and long-lived (more than 75). For two donors (one aged 18 to 29 and one aged 80 or older), the study analyzed two additional independent replicas of 1 million unique cDNA reads from the same blood draw. Study-wide findings and limitations: The percentage of naive T cells measured by flow cytometry correlated strongly with observed TCR beta diversity. Observed TCR beta diversity per million T cells fell roughly linearly with age, and a significant reduction was already apparent by age around 40. Bulk unsorted PBMC profiling prevented conclusive comparison of naive and antigen-experienced compartments. Donor CMV infection status was unknown, potentially confounding age-related changes in expanded clonotypes. Estimates of total diversity based on one million sequenced T cells were considered lower bounds and underestimates. Compared with the aged group, the long-lived group had more naive CD4+ T cells, fewer expanded clones and increased TCR diversity, a pattern suggesting age selection.

The 40 or so donors, aged about 6 to 100 years, were systemically healthy Caucasian individuals from Russia. Each donor gave about 11 milliliters of peripheral blood, drawn into EDTA-treated Vacutainer tubes. Ficoll-Paque density-gradient centrifugation was used to isolate PBMCs, with at least 6.5 million per sample. Total RNA, at least 5.5 micrograms per sample, was extracted from PBMCs with Trizol reagent. For every donor, an aliquot of PBMCs went through flow cytometry to measure the percentages of naive CD45RAhigh/CD27high T cells. Library prep was done by 5' RACE. Sequencing used an Illumina HiSeq 2500. A second roughly 7 to 12 cycle PCR used a sample-barcoded 5' primer and a J-beta primer mix. A unique molecular identifier was introduced onto each TCR beta cDNA molecule by a template-switch 5' adaptor carrying 12 random nucleotides. Each sample yielded at least 2.5 million CDR3-containing paired-end reads. All of the RNA was converted into first-strand cDNA using the Mint cDNA synthesis kit, with a TRBC-specific oligonucleotide serving as the primer. All cDNA was treated with uracil-DNA glycosylase and then went through a first 18-cycle PCR with the universal primers M1SS and BC2_uni_R. The source study handled its data this way. For normalization, 1 million high-quality reads were randomly selected from each sample, with every read carrying a distinct molecular identifier. Instead of being binned into consensus sequences, reads with shared molecular identifiers were discarded. MiTCR, set to a Q25 quality threshold and the strictest error-elimination algorithm, was used for CDR3 identification, clonotype clustering and error correction. A nonparametric unseen species model with Euler transformation was used to estimate a lower bound on total TCR beta diversity. Using fastp at Q25 and MiXCR, TCRdb reprocessed the public reads and kept productive beta chains. Rows with a matching CDR3 protein are joined into one entry that keeps the most common DNA and genes. The V and J calls were determined by TCRdb, not by the authors. The sample has roughly 2 million distinct CDR3 sequences on record, 49% of them singletons. Less than 2.5% of the sample is held by the ten biggest clonotypes.

This TCR derives from a woman in her 40s in good health. The material sequenced was blood. The chain links TRBV29-1 with TRBJ2-3; TRBD1 fits 9 bases in the junction. The CDR3: CSVETGGQGFADTQYF. The DNA is as follows: TGCAGCGTTGAAACGGGAGGACAGGGGTTCGCAGATACGCAGTATTTT.